The 31 T cell receptor beta chains given below trace back to one sample, sequenced in a study of blood T cell repertoires in COVID-19. Profiled with immunoSEQ multiplex PCR; TCRdb holds only in-frame clones, not every one. In the table there are 40,000 to 50,000 clones, 80% to 90% of which are singletons. The sequencing sample was made of peripheral blood. These receptors originate from a human donor in a cohort sampled during active COVID-19.

The chain couples TRBV2 to TRBJ1-1, with D possibly being TRBD1 (6 bases). Trimming cost V 6 bases and J 4 bases, with 12 bases left between them. The CDR3 loop spans 13 amino acids. CDR1 SNHLY and CDR2 FYNNEI come from the germline V gene. CDR3 protein: CASRSQGSTEAFF. In DNA, the CDR3 is TGTGCCAGCAGGAGTCAGGGGAGCACTGAAGCTTTCTTT.

The gene calls are TRBV11-3 and TRBJ1-3; 7 positions match TRBD1. The CDR3 is 15 residues long. The germline CDR1 and CDR2 sequences are SGHNT and YENEEA. The V gene end was trimmed by 7 bases and the J gene end by 0 bases; junction bases not matched to a gene: 6. The CDR3 coding sequence is TGTGCCAGCACATGGGACAGATCCTCTGGAAACACCATATATTTT. Protein sequence: CASTWDRSSGNTIYF.

The V gene is TRBV19, the J gene TRBJ1-2; TRBD1 might be the D (6 bases). The V and J ends lost 3 bases and 5 bases respectively, with 13 bases between them. The germline gives CDR1 LNHDA, CDR2 SQIVND (reference sequence). There are 14 residues in the CDR3. DNA of the CDR3: TGTGCCAGTAGTATCCGACAGGACATATATGGCTACACCTTC. This gives the protein CASSIRQDIYGYTF.

This sequence joins TRBV9 and TRBJ1-2; the match to TRBD1 covers 7 bases. Germline-derived CDR1 and CDR2 are SGDLS and YYNGEE. J lost 0 bases, V lost 3 bases, and 5 bases had no gene match. The CDR3 sequence is 15 residues long. The CDR3, as DNA: TGTGCCAGCAGCGCCCCGGGACAGCCTAACTATGGCTACACCTTC. This sequence encodes CASSAPGQPNYGYTF.

The chain joins TRBV3-1 (or the pseudogene TRBV3-2) to TRBJ1-3; D is unresolved. V was clipped by 0 bases and J by 4 bases, with 16 bases between them. The CDR3 runs 17 residues. Germline CDR1 is LGHDT and CDR2 is YNNKEL (reference sequence). The CDR3 coding sequence is TGTGCCAGCAGCCAAGAAGTCGAGGGAGTAGCGGGAAACACCATATATTTT. Residues: CASSQEVEGVAGNTIYF.

The chain recombines TRBV5-1 with TRBJ1-1; the D is unclear. This CDR3 region has 12 residues. CDR1 is SGHRS and CDR2 is YFSETQ in the germline V gene. Trimming took off 0 bases at V and 7 bases at J, with 7 bases between the two ends. DNA of the CDR3: TGCGCCAGCAGCTTGGGGCCGAATGAAGCTTTCTTT. It is translated as CASSLGPNEAFF.

The V and J genes are TRBV21-1 and TRBJ2-6; the table's D call of TRBD1 was not tested on the DNA. TRBV21-1 is flagged as a pseudogene. The CDR3 runs to 18 residues. DNA for the CDR3: TGTGCCAGCAGCAAAGAGACAGCAATCAACTCTGGGGCCAACGTCCTGACTTTC. This codes for CASSKETAINSGANVLTF.

The chain carries TRBV2 and TRBJ2-1; D is possibly TRBD2 (5 bases). CDR3 length: 13 amino acids. Trimming cost V 7 bases and J 8 bases, with 15 bases left between them. Germline assignment: CDR1 SNHLY and CDR2 FYNNEI. The CDR3 protein is CASTGINWDEQFF. CDR3 DNA sequence: TGTGCCAGCACGGGGATCAATTGGGATGAGCAGTTCTTC. The whole variable domain, filled in from reference TRBV2 and TRBJ2-1, reads EPEVTQTPSHQVTQMGQEVILRCVPISNHLYFYWYRQILGQKVEFLVSFYNNEISEKSEIFDDQFSVERPDGSNFTLKIRSTKLEDSAMYFCASTGINWDEQFFGPGTRLTVL.

This clone was seen just once. The V gene is TRBV6-5, the J gene TRBJ2-2, with 8 bases identical to TRBD2. There are 15 residues in the CDR3. The V segment lost 2 bases and the J segment 6 bases; nucleotides outside the gene matches: 5. Germline loops: CDR1 MNHEY, CDR2 SVGAGI. The CDR3 loop reads CASSYQLGGAGELFF. CDR3 in DNA: TGTGCCAGCAGTTACCAGCTCGGGGGGGCCGGGGAGCTGTTTTTT.

The rearrangement joins TRBV19 to TRBJ2-1, with D possibly matching TRBD2 (6 bases). Germline values: CDR1 LNHDA, CDR2 SQIVND (reference sequence). The ends were cut back, 1 base at V and 5 bases at J, with 12 bases in the middle. The CDR3 spans 15 residues. The CDR3 loop is CASSIGVAVNNEQFF. The CDR3 DNA follows: TGTGCCAGTAGTATAGGCGTAGCGGTCAACAATGAGCAGTTCTTC.

The chain employs TRBV15 and TRBJ2-2; no firm D call. The V and J ends lost 5 bases and 3 bases respectively, with 10 bases between them. CDR3 length equals 14 residues. Per the germline V gene, CDR1 is LNHNV and CDR2 is YYDKDF (reference sequence). The CDR3 sequence is CATSPRLDTGELFF. CDR3 bases: TGTGCCACCAGCCCCCGTCTTGACACCGGGGAGCTGTTTTTT.

The chain recombines TRBV7-9 with TRBJ2-1; 10 nucleotides line up with TRBD2. Germline V gene sequence: CDR1 SEHNR, CDR2 FQNEAQ (reference sequence). The ends lost 5 bases at V and 6 bases at J; junction bases unmatched: 7. CDR3 length: 15 amino acids. The CDR3 protein is CASSAYWTSGNEQFF. The CDR3 coding sequence is TGTGCCAGCAGCGCCTATTGGACTAGCGGCAATGAGCAGTTCTTC.

CDR3 sequence (DNA): TGTGCCAGCAGCCCCATCCTAGCGGGTAGCACAGATACGCAGTATTTT. Translation gives CASSPILAGSTDTQYF. V and J are TRBV7-9 and TRBJ2-3; 8 nucleotides agree with TRBD2. From germline, CDR1 is SEHNR and CDR2 FQNEAQ (reference sequence). The trim removed 5 bases at V and 0 bases at J, leaving 7 bases unmatched. CDR3 length equals 16 residues.

The rearrangement joins TRBV9 to TRBJ2-5; 12 bases match TRBD1. Trimming removed 2 bases from V and 5 bases from J; junction bases left unmatched: 7. Germline assignment: CDR1 SGDLS and CDR2 YYNGEE. The CDR3 is made up of 16 amino acids. CDR3 in amino acids: CASSVPGQGAPETQYF. As DNA, the CDR3 is TGTGCCAGCAGCGTCCCGGGACAGGGGGCGCCGGAGACCCAGTACTTC.

The chain recombines TRBV4-1 with TRBJ2-3, with 7 bases lining up with TRBD2. The CDR3 covers 17 residues. Trimming took 4 bases from V and 4 from J; bases not matched to a gene: 14. Germline V CDR1 and CDR2: MGHRA, YSYEKL. The CDR3 protein is CASSRRAGTTSPDTQYF. CDR3 nucleotide sequence: TGCGCCAGCAGCCGCCGGGCCGGGACTACGTCTCCAGATACGCAGTATTTT.

The V call is TRBV24-1, the J call TRBJ2-3, with D maybe TRBD2 (6 bases). The CDR3 is 13 residues long. CDR1 KGHDR and CDR2 SFDVKD come from the germline V gene. Trimming stripped 9 bases from V and 2 bases from J, with 11 bases between. DNA for the CDR3: TGTGCCACCGGAGGGGACTCCACAGATACGCAGTATTTT. It specifies CATGGDSTDTQYF.

V and J are TRBV6-2 or TRBV6-3 and TRBJ1-2; 7 bases map to TRBD1. The germline CDR1 and CDR2 sequences are MNHEY and SVGEGT. This CDR3 has 18 residues. The ends lost 3 bases at V and 4 bases at J; junction bases unmatched: 17. The CDR3 coding sequence is TGTGCCAGCAGTTATCCCCCCCGGACAGGAAACCTTCTCTATGGCTACACCTTC. Its protein product is CASSYPPRTGNLLYGYTF.

The chain links TRBV3-1 (or the pseudogene TRBV3-2) to TRBJ2-3; the D gene is possibly TRBD2 (6 bases). The CDR3 runs 15 residues. In germline, CDR1 is LGHDT, CDR2 YNNKEL (reference sequence). Trimming removed 1 base at V and 1 base at J, with 9 bases between. The CDR3 DNA follows: TGTGCCAGCAGCCAAGGGGGACTCCGCACAGATACGCAGTATTTT. Translating it yields CASSQGGLRTDTQYF.

The rearrangement uses TRBV30 and TRBJ1-5; 8 nucleotides match TRBD1. Germline V gene data show CDR1 as GTSNPN and CDR2 as SVGIG (reference sequence). The V and J ends lost 3 bases and 4 bases, in that order; junction bases with no gene match: 8. This CDR3 region has 15 residues. The CDR3 reads CAWSQGQGWNQPQHF. For the CDR3, the DNA is TGTGCCTGGAGCCAAGGACAGGGCTGGAATCAGCCCCAGCATTTT.

The V call is TRBV5-1, the J call TRBJ1-6; 10 bases are a match to TRBD1. This CDR3 comprises 16 residues. Germline trimming cut 0 bases from V and 9 bases from J; bases unmatched to any gene: 6. CDR1 is SGHRS, CDR2 YFSETQ, per germline. The CDR3 sequence: CASSLGDRGLSSPLHF. CDR3 in DNA: TGCGCCAGCAGCTTGGGGGACAGGGGCCTTAGTTCACCCCTCCACTTT.

Remarks on this clone: Other DNA sequences in this specimen translate into the identical CDR3. The chain has TRBV15 and TRBJ2-4, with TRBD2 as a possible D gene (5 bases). The CDR3 is 15 amino acids. Germline-derived CDR1 and CDR2 are LNHNV and YYDKDF (reference sequence). Trimming left V 6 bases short and J 0 bases short, with 12 bases between. CDR3 coding DNA: TGTGCCACCAGTTCCCGGGGTCTAGCCAAAAACATTCAGTACTTC. Protein sequence: CATSSRGLAKNIQYF.

The chain has TRBV15 and TRBJ2-3; 14 bases align to TRBD2. This CDR3 has 22 amino acids. Looked up from germline, CDR1 is LNHNV and CDR2 is YYDKDF (reference sequence). V shed 2 bases, J shed 8 bases, and the junction held 24 bases outside the gene matches. The CDR3 DNA follows: TGTGCCACCAGCAGAACCGCCCCGGGACTAGCGGGAGTGGGGCAGGTGGGCGCTACGCAGTATTTT. As protein: CATSRTAPGLAGVGQVGATQYF.

This chain connects TRBV29-1 to TRBJ2-5; 14 nucleotides agree with TRBD2. V gave up 6 bases and J gave up 4 bases; unmatched junction bases: 7. CDR3 length: 15 amino acids. CDR1 is SQVTM, CDR2 ANQGSEA, per germline. CDR3 in DNA: TGCAGCGTGGAGACTAGCGGGGGGGCCCCAGAGACCCAGTACTTC. Protein product: CSVETSGGAPETQYF.

The J gene is TRBJ2-1, the V gene TRBV7-9, with 7 bases identical to TRBD1. Germline-derived CDR1 and CDR2 are SEHNR and FQNEAQ (reference sequence). This CDR3 has 14 residues. Trimming removed 5 bases from V and 4 bases from J; junction bases left unmatched: 5. The chain's CDR3 is CASSPVGQYNEQFF. CDR3 nucleotides: TGTGCCAGCAGCCCAGTGGGACAGTACAATGAGCAGTTCTTC. Drawing the rest from reference TRBV7-9 and TRBJ2-1, the complete variable domain is DTGVSQNPRHKITKRGQNVTFRCDPISEHNRLYWYRQTLGQGPEFLTYFQNEAQLEKSRLLSDRFSAERPKGSFSTLEIQRTEQGDSAMYLCASSPVGQYNEQFFGPGTRLTVL.

The chain links TRBV3-1 (or the pseudogene TRBV3-2) to TRBJ1-2; a possible D gene is TRBD1 (5 bases). Germline V gene sequence: CDR1 LGHDT, CDR2 YNNKEL (reference sequence). The CDR3 is 16 amino acids. V was clipped by 4 bases and J by 9 bases, with 24 bases between them. The CDR3 DNA follows: TGTGCCAGCAGCCCCTGGACGGCAGAGAAAGGGGTCCGCTACACCTTC. Translated: CASSPWTAEKGVRYTF.

This clone was found once. The chain uses TRBV4-3 and TRBJ2-7; 9 bases agree with TRBD1. The V gene's germline CDR1 is LGHNA and CDR2 YSLEER. V dropped 0 bases and J dropped 6; count of bases not matched to a gene: 15. The CDR3 totals 18 residues. The DNA of the CDR3 is TGCGCCAGCAGCCAAGATCCCGGGACAGGGTACCAGCCCCTCGAGCAGTACTTC. It translates to CASSQDPGTGYQPLEQYF.

The V call is TRBV4-3, the J call TRBJ2-1; 9 bases map to TRBD2. V shed 0 bases and J 6 bases; nucleotides not matched to a gene: 9. CDR1 and CDR2 from the germline V gene are LGHNA and YSLEER. The CDR3 covers 17 residues. The CDR3 nucleotides are TGCGCCAGCAGCCAAGACCCCCCTAGCGGGGTCTTCAATGAGCAGTTCTTC. It encodes CASSQDPPSGVFNEQFF.

In DNA, the CDR3 is TGTGCTAGTGGTTACCCCTCTGCGGGAGGGCCTCTGGAGCAGTTCTTC. This sequence encodes CASGYPSAGGPLEQFF. The V gene is TRBV12-5, the J gene TRBJ2-1; 9 bases align to TRBD2. The junction had 14 bases not matched to a gene; V was cut back by 4 bases and J by 10 bases. Per the germline V gene, CDR1 is LGHNT and CDR2 is FRNRAP. There are 16 residues in the CDR3.

The rearrangement joins TRBV3-1 (or the pseudogene TRBV3-2) to TRBJ1-3; D is undetermined. The CDR3 sequence is 21 residues long. Trimming took 0 bases from V and 0 from J, leaving 24 bases between them. From germline, CDR1 is LGHDT and CDR2 YNNKEL (reference sequence). Here the CDR3 reads CASSQDLAVWRSRYSGNTIYF. In nucleotides, the CDR3 is TGTGCCAGCAGCCAAGATCTAGCTGTATGGAGGTCCAGATACTCTGGAAACACCATATATTTT.

The chain recombines TRBV2 with TRBJ1-1; D unresolved. Trimming cost V 6 bases and J 2 bases, with 13 bases left between them. This CDR3 spans 14 amino acids. Germline CDR1 SNHLY, CDR2 FYNNEI. The CDR3 protein is CASRAIEDNTEAFF. The CDR3 nucleotides read TGTGCCAGCAGGGCTATCGAGGATAACACTGAAGCTTTCTTT.

The V and J genes are TRBV10-1 and TRBJ2-7; perhaps TRBD1 as D (6 bases). Looked up from germline, CDR1 is WNHNN and CDR2 is SYGVQD (reference sequence). V was shortened by 5 bases and J by 6 bases, with 14 bases between the two germline ends. This CDR3 is 13 amino acids long. The CDR3 DNA is TGCGCCAGCAGTCAACCACAGGGAGCCGAGCAGTACTTC. This encodes CASSQPQGAEQYF.